This entry is about one TCR beta chain. The antigen is unknown. The sample comes from a study of cytomegalovirus exposure and HLA in healthy donors. Study findings and constraints: Later analysis showed most CMV-associated TCR beta chains appearing HLA-restricted. Across all donors, roughly uniform sequencing depth was an assumption of the presence/absence analyses.

The PCR contained 60 Vbeta and 13 Jbeta primers. Only in-frame clones appear in the TCRdb table, and some are missing; sequencing was by immunoSEQ multiplex PCR. The sample contains about 190,000 clones, approximately 80% of which appear only once. Sequencing was carried out using PBMCs. This receptor was identified in a woman younger than 30 in good health and CMV-seropositive.

CDR3 sequence reads: CASSHFSTDTQYF. The CDR3 region has the DNA TGTGCCAGCAGCCACTTTTCGACAGATACGCAGTATTTT. The chain has TRBV14 and TRBJ2-3; D unresolved. Germline V CDR1 and CDR2: SGHDN, FVKESK. The CDR3 loop spans 13 amino acids. V was pared by 3 bases and J by 3 bases, with 7 bases between.